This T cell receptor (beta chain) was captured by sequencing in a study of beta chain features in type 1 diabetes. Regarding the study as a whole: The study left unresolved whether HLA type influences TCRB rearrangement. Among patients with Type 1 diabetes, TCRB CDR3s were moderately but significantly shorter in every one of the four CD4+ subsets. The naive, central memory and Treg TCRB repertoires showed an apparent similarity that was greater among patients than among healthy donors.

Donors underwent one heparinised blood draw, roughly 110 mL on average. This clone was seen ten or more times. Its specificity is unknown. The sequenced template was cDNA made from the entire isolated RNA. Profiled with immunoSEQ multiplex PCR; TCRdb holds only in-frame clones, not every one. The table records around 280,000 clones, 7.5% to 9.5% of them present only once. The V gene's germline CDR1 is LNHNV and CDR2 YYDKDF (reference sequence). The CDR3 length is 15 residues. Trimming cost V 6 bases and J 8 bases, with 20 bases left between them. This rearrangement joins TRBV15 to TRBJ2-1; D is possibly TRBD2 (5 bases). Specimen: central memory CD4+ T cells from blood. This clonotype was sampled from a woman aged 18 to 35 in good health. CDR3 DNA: TGTGCCACCAGAAGATTACGGGATTCGGCACATGAGCAGTTCTTC. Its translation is CATRRLRDSAHEQFF.